The rows below give T cell receptor beta chains drawn from one sample of a study of blood T cell repertoires in COVID-19. The protocol was immunoSEQ multiplex PCR, while the TCRdb copy is restricted to in-frame clones and leaves out a portion. Of tens of thousands of clones listed, 80% to 95% were seen once; the top ten hold 6.3%. The specimen sequenced was peripheral blood. Receptors were obtained from a woman in her fifties or sixties with active COVID-19. Each CDR3 is given with its conserved first and last residue. Each record gives: V gene, clone size, D gene, J gene, CDR3 protein, CDR3 DNA. A D gene is named only where the DNA matches it firmly. Expanded clones get a size class; other rows say once, few or many, or leave the size out.

TRBV9	NA	TRBD1	TRBJ2-5	CASSGEDRQETQYF	TGTGCCAGCAGCGGCGAGGACAGGCAAGAGACCCAGTACTTC
TRBV4-1	NA	TRBD2	TRBJ2-7	CASSLSGSGSYEQYF	TGCGCCAGCAGCTTAAGCGGGAGCGGTTCCTACGAGCAGTACTTC
TRBV6-2/TRBV6-3	NA	NA	TRBJ2-5	CASSAADRTQYF	TGTGCCAGCAGTGCGGCGGACAGGACCCAGTACTTC
TRBV6-5	NA	NA	TRBJ2-5	CASKGGAGEQYF	TGTGCCAGCAAGGGGGGGGCTGGGGAGCAGTACTTC
TRBV7-8	NA	NA	TRBJ1-1	CASSPRVNVNTEAFF	TGTGCCAGCAGCCCCCGGGTTAACGTGAACACTGAAGCTTTCTTT
TRBV12-3/TRBV12-4	NA	NA	TRBJ2-6	CASSSAGANVLTF	TGTGCCAGCAGTAGCGCGGGGGCCAACGTCCTGACTTTC
TRBV7-6	NA	TRBD2	TRBJ2-7	CASSRATSSTYEQYF	TGTGCCAGCAGCCGCGCGACTAGCTCTACCTACGAGCAGTACTTC
TRBV6-5	NA	NA	TRBJ2-7	CASSNPLAGEQYF	TGTGCCAGCAGTAACCCTCTCGCGGGAGAGCAGTACTTC
TRBV10-1	NA	NA	TRBJ2-5	CASSQTRFETQYF	TGCGCCAGCAGTCAAACTAGATTTGAGACCCAGTACTTC
TRBV28	once	NA	TRBJ1-2	CASSLETGNNYGYTF	TGTGCCAGCAGTTTAGAAACAGGGAACAACTATGGCTACACCTTC
TRBV11-2	NA	NA	TRBJ2-7	CASSGASVTAYEQYF	TGTGCCAGCAGCGGGGCTAGCGTCACCGCCTACGAGCAGTACTTC
TRBV18	NA	NA	TRBJ1-5	CASSAPGGQPQHF	TGTGCCAGCTCAGCTCCGGGCGGGCAGCCCCAGCATTTT
TRBV6-5	NA	TRBD2	TRBJ2-1	CASNGERGSYNEQFF	TGTGCCAGCAACGGAGAGCGGGGCTCCTACAATGAGCAGTTCTTC
TRBV19	NA	NA	TRBJ1-5	CASSKYSGASSNQPQHF	TGTGCCAGTAGTAAATATTCAGGGGCCAGTAGCAATCAGCCCCAGCATTTT
TRBV2	NA	TRBD2	TRBJ2-5	CASSESPSGGETQYF	TGTGCCAGCAGTGAGTCCCCGAGCGGGGGAGAGACCCAGTACTTC
TRBV6-5	NA	TRBD1	TRBJ2-4	CASTGVVGIQYF	TGTGCCAGTACAGGGGTGGTGGGCATTCAGTACTTC
TRBV29-1	NA	NA	TRBJ2-3	CSVVEGGGTQYF	TGCAGCGTTGTAGAGGGGGGAGGGACGCAGTATTTT
TRBV28	NA	NA	TRBJ1-2	CASGARYGYTF	TGTGCCAGCGGGGCCCGCTATGGCTACACCTTC
TRBV5-4	NA	NA	TRBJ1-1	CASSLVYGENTEAFF	TGTGCCAGCAGCTTGGTGTACGGGGAGAACACTGAAGCTTTCTTT
TRBV19	NA	NA	TRBJ2-2	CASSPGTGGNTGELFF	TGTGCCAGTAGTCCCGGGACTGGAGGGAACACCGGGGAGCTGTTTTTT
TRBV19	NA	TRBD2	TRBJ2-3	CASSPGGLAVTDTQYF	TGTGCCAGTAGTCCAGGAGGACTAGCGGTCACAGATACGCAGTATTTT
TRBV28	NA	NA	TRBJ2-2	CASGPLWELFF	TGTGCCAGCGGCCCCCTCTGGGAGCTGTTTTTT
TRBV19	NA	NA	TRBJ1-2	CASSIEGLNNYGYTF	TGTGCCAGTAGTATAGAAGGACTTAATAACTATGGCTACACCTTC